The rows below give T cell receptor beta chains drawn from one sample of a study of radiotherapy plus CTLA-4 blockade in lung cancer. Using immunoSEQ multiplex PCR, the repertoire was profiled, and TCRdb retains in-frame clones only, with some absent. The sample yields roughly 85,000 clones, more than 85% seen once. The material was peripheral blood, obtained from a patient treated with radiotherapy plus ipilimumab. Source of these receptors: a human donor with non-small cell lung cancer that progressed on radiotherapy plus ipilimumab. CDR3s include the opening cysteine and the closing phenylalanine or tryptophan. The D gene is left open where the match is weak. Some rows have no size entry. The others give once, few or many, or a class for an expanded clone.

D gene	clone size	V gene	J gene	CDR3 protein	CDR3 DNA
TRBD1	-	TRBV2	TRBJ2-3	CASSINRGTADTQYF	TGTGCCAGCAGTATCAACAGGGGGACGGCAGATACGCAGTATTTT
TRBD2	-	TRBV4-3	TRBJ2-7	CASSQDLSERGFDYEQYF	TGCGCCAGCAGCCAAGATCTTTCGGAGCGGGGATTCGACTACGAGCAGTACTTC
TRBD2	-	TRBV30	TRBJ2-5	CAWKSSGRKQETQYF	TGTGCCTGGAAATCTAGCGGGAGGAAACAAGAGACCCAGTACTTC
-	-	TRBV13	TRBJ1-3	CASSFRGSGNTIYF	TGTGCCAGCAGCTTTAGGGGTAGTGGAAACACCATATATTTT
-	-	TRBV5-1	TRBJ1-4	CASSRTQPTNEKLFF	TGCGCCAGCAGCCGAACACAGCCAACTAATGAAAAACTGTTTTTT
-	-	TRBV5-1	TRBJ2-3	CASSFSGISTDTQYF	TGCGCCAGCAGCTTCTCCGGGATTTCCACAGATACGCAGTATTTT
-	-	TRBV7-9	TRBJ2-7	CASVAASTYEQYF	TGTGCCAGCGTGGCAGCCTCTACCTACGAGCAGTACTTC
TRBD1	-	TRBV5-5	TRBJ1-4	CASSIGQGFVEKLFF	TGTGCCAGCAGCATCGGACAGGGGTTTGTTGAAAAACTGTTTTTT
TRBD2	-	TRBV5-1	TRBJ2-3	CASSLAGGLAGTSTDTQYF	TGCGCCAGCAGCTTGGCCGGGGGACTAGCGGGGACCAGCACAGATACGCAGTATTTT
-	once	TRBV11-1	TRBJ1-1	CASSVPRGGDTEAFF	TGTGCCAGCAGCGTACCCCGGGGAGGGGACACTGAAGCTTTCTTT
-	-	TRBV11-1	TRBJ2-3	CASSLSPSEGDTQYF	TGTGCCAGCAGCTTATCTCCTAGCGAGGGGGATACGCAGTATTTT
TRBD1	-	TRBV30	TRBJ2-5	CAWSVSGTGIRETQYF	TGTGCCTGGAGTGTCTCCGGGACAGGTATTCGGGAGACCCAGTACTTC
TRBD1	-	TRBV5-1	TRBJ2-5	CASSLLGQDFQETQYF	TGCGCCAGCAGCTTGTTGGGACAGGACTTCCAAGAGACCCAGTACTTC
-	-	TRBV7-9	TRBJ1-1	CASSLTGEGGTEAFF	TGTGCCAGCAGCTTAACGGGGGAAGGGGGCACTGAAGCTTTCTTT
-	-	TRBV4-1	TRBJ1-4	CASSQDSGKLFF	TGCGCCAGCAGCCAAGATTCTGGAAAACTGTTTTTT
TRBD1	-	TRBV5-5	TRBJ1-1	CASSLGQGGNTEAFF	TGTGCCAGCAGCTTGGGACAGGGCGGGAACACTGAAGCTTTCTTT
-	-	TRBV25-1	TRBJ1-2	CASSGGSGYGYTF	TGTGCCAGCAGTGGGGGGAGTGGCTATGGCTACACCTTC
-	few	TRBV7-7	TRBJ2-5	CASSSTGRRETQYF	TGTGCCAGCAGCTCCACAGGGCGACGAGAGACCCAGTACTTC
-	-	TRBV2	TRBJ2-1	CASTDYGEQFF	TGTGCCAGCACTGACTACGGTGAGCAGTTCTTC
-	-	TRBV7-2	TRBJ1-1	CASSAKQGSTEAFF	TGTGCCAGCAGCGCAAAACAGGGTAGCACTGAAGCTTTCTTT
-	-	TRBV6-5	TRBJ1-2	CASRPRASGYGYTF	TGTGCCAGCAGGCCCCGGGCCTCGGGCTATGGCTACACCTTC
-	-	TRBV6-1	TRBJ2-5	CASTRGETQYF	TGTGCCAGCACGCGGGGTGAGACCCAGTACTTC
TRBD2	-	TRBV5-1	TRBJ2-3	CASSLGASGGADTQYF	TGCGCCAGCAGCTTGGGGGCTAGCGGGGGTGCGGATACGCAGTATTTT
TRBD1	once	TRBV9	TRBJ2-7	CASNTGTGMHEQYF	TGTGCCAGCAACACCGGGACAGGGATGCACGAGCAGTACTTC
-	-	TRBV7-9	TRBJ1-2	CASSTRSYGYTF	TGTGCCAGCAGCACCCGGTCCTATGGCTACACCTTC
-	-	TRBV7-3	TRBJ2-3	CASSLRGQSKDTQYF	TGTGCCAGCAGCTTAAGGGGGCAGTCTAAAGATACGCAGTATTTT
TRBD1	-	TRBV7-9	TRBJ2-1	CASSLGQASYNEQFF	TGTGCCAGCAGCCTGGGACAGGCTTCCTACAATGAGCAGTTCTTC
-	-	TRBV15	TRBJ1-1	CATSRGRPGGAAFF	TGTGCCACCAGCAGAGGGCGGCCTGGGGGCGCGGCTTTCTTT
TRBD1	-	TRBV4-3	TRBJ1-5	CASSQQQGGNQPQHF	TGCGCCAGCAGCCAACAACAGGGGGGCAATCAGCCCCAGCATTTT